One sample yielded the 4 T cell receptor beta chains listed below, sequenced in a study of identical twins. TCRdb re-called the 5' RACE reads with MiXCR, one entry per CDR3 protein. The table shows roughly 690,000 distinct CDR3 sequences, with 21% occurring only once. These data were also reused for a study on T cells expressing NK-cell markers.

Sequenced: PBMCs. The receptors originated from a woman younger than 35 in good health.

The chain couples TRBV7-2 to TRBJ1-5, with D unclear. From germline, CDR1 is SGHTA and CDR2 FQGNSA. The V gene lost 1 base and the J gene lost 5 bases, with 6 bases spanning the gap. The CDR3 runs 13 residues. The CDR3 nucleotides are TGTGCCAGCAGCTTAGTGAAGGATCAGCCCCAGCATTTT. Residues: CASSLVKDQPQHF. Full variable domain (remainder filled in from reference TRBV7-2 and TRBJ1-5): GAGVSQSPSNKVTEKGKDVELRCDPISGHTALYWYRQSLGQGLEFLIYFQGNSAPDKSGLPSDRFSAERTGGSVSTLTIQRTQQEDSAVYLCASSLVKDQPQHFGDGTRLSIL.

This clonotype was detected only a few times. V usage is TRBV25-1 and J usage is TRBJ2-7, with TRBD1 matching 9 bases. Per germline, CDR1 MGHDK and CDR2 SYGVNS. The CDR3 is 15 amino acids. The V segment lost 6 bases and the J segment 2 bases; nucleotides outside the gene matches: 8. The CDR3 nucleotides read TGTGCCAGCAGACGACAGGGGGGGTTACCCTACGAGCAGTACTTC. This gives the protein CASRRQGGLPYEQYF.

CDR3 protein: CSARKAGQETQYF. The CDR3 DNA is TGCAGTGCTAGGAAAGCGGGACAGGAGACCCAGTACTTC. The genes are TRBV20-1 and TRBJ2-5; D possibly uses TRBD1 or TRBD2 (7 bases each). This CDR3 comprises 13 residues. Trimming took off 3 bases at V and 5 bases at J, with 13 bases between the two ends. Germline V lookup: CDR1 DFQATT, CDR2 SNEGSKA (reference sequence).

This clonotype has a handful of counts. The CDR3 DNA is TGCGCCAGCAGCTTGGAAGACAGGGTAAGTGAGGACACTGAAGCTTTCTTT. This gives the protein CASSLEDRVSEDTEAFF. This rearrangement joins TRBV5-1 to TRBJ1-1; 7 bases agree with TRBD1. The CDR3 contains 17 residues. V was clipped by 0 bases and J by 3 bases; unmatched bases: 11. From germline, CDR1 is SGHRS and CDR2 YFSETQ.